The 27 T cell receptor beta chains below come from one sample, sequenced in a study of cytotoxic CD8 clonotypes in ibrutinib-treated CLL. The repertoire was sequenced with immunoSEQ multiplex PCR; TCRdb's copy has only in-frame clones and lacks some. Altogether 40,000 to 55,000 clones are present, around 78% being singletons, with the ten largest covering over 20%. The sequenced sample was PBMCs, obtained after 24 months of ibrutinib treatment. The receptors stem from a human donor with chronic lymphocytic leukemia.

The gene calls are TRBV15 and TRBJ1-1; D is undetermined. Trimming took off 5 bases at V and 2 bases at J, with 9 bases between the two ends. Germline lookup yields CDR1 LNHNV and CDR2 YYDKDF (reference sequence). The CDR3 has 13 amino acids. CDR3 sequence (DNA): TGTGCCACCAGCGCAACAGCCAACACTGAAGCTTTCTTT. Its protein is CATSATANTEAFF.

Worth noting for this clone: Mismatch with germline at one junction end may stem from a read error. V gene TRBV5-1 combines with J gene TRBJ1-1; no definite D call. Germline V gene data show CDR1 as SGHRS and CDR2 as YFSETQ. The CDR3 length is 14 residues. CDR3 in amino acids: CASSLGGEGTETFF. As DNA, the CDR3 is TGCGCCAGCAGCTTAGGCGGTGAGGGCACTGAAACTTTCTTT. Based on the CDR3 plus reference TRBV5-1 and TRBJ1-1, the full variable domain is KAGVTQTPRYLIKTRGQQVTLSCSPISGHRSVSWYQQTPGQGLQFLFEYFSETQRNKGNFPGRFSGRQFSNSRSEMNVSTLELGDSALYLCASSLGGEGTETFFGQGTRLTVV.

V gene TRBV2 combines with J gene TRBJ1-4; D might be TRBD1 (6 bases). Trimming left V 10 bases short and J 7 bases short, with 16 bases between. CDR3 size: 13 residues. Germline-derived CDR1 and CDR2 are SNHLY and FYNNEI. The CDR3 region has the DNA TGTGCCACCCAACAGGGTCGTAGTGAAAAACTGTTTTTT. Translating it yields CATQQGRSEKLFF. The whole variable domain, filled in from reference TRBV2 and TRBJ1-4, reads EPEVTQTPSHQVTQMGQEVILRCVPISNHLYFYWYRQILGQKVEFLVSFYNNEISEKSEIFDDQFSVERPDGSNFTLKIRSTKLEDSAMYFCATQQGRSEKLFFGSGTQLSVL.

The chain combines TRBV4-1 with TRBJ1-1; the D is unclear. The V end was cut by 1 base, the J end by 5 bases, with 11 bases between. Looked up from germline, CDR1 is MGHRA and CDR2 is YSYEKL. The CDR3 has 14 amino acids. This CDR3 is CASSQADGRTEAFF. CDR3 coding DNA: TGCGCCAGCAGCCAAGCGGACGGGCGGACTGAAGCTTTCTTT.

CDR3 DNA sequence: TGTGCCAGCTCACCAAACAGGGGGTGGACTGAAGCTTTCTTT. It translates to CASSPNRGWTEAFF. V and J are TRBV18 and TRBJ1-1; 8 bases are shared with TRBD1. The CDR3 extends over 14 amino acids. V was clipped by 2 bases and J by 5 bases; unmatched bases: 4. In germline, CDR1 is KGHSH, CDR2 LQKENI.

The chain couples TRBV5-1 to TRBJ2-1, with D possibly matching TRBD2 (5 bases). CDR1 and CDR2 from the germline V gene are SGHRS and YFSETQ. The V end lost 0 bases, the J end lost 5 bases, and 18 bases lay between the germline ends. The CDR3 extends over 17 amino acids. DNA of the CDR3: TGCGCCAGCAGCTTGGAGCTAGCAACGGAGCGGAACAATGAGCAGTTCTTC. Protein product: CASSLELATERNNEQFF.

The genes are TRBV7-2 and TRBJ1-5; 10 nucleotides match TRBD1. V dropped 3 bases and J dropped 2; count of bases not matched to a gene: 7. Germline V gene sequence: CDR1 SGHTA, CDR2 FQGNSA. CDR3 size: 17 residues. Written as DNA, the CDR3 is TGTGCCAGCAGCTTCACCGGGACAGGGGCTGGCAATCAGCCCCAGCATTTT. It yields the protein CASSFTGTGAGNQPQHF.

This clone came up a few times. The gene calls are TRBV21-1 and TRBJ2-7; TRBD1 is taken as the D call from the table, unchecked against the DNA. TRBV21-1 is deemed a pseudogene. The CDR3 runs to 16 residues. CDR3 in amino acids: CASSKGRGLSSYEQYF. CDR3 nucleotide sequence: TGTGCCAGCAGCAAAGGCAGGGGCCTCAGCTCCTACGAGCAGTACTTC.

This clone was found once. V and J are TRBV27 and TRBJ2-7; D perhaps matches TRBD1 (5 bases). The germline V gene has CDR1 MNHEY and CDR2 SMNVEV (reference sequence). The CDR3 contains 17 residues. The germline V and J ends were trimmed by 8 bases and 0 bases, with 23 bases remaining between them. This chain's CDR3 is CASRPLDRTVSSYEQYF. The DNA for the CDR3 is TGTGCCAGCCGGCCCCTAGACAGAACCGTTAGCTCCTACGAGCAGTACTTC.

The chain employs TRBV2 and TRBJ1-1, with a tentative D call TRBD1 (6 bases). The CDR3 length is 13 residues. Trimming stripped 3 bases from V and 3 bases from J, with 8 bases between. Per the germline V gene, CDR1 is SNHLY and CDR2 is FYNNEI. The CDR3 bases are TGTGCCAGCAGTGAGGGGGGCTACACTGAAGCTTTCTTT. Its translation is CASSEGGYTEAFF.

The count of this clone is one. The J gene is TRBJ2-2, the V gene TRBV6-1; no reliable D call. Germline V gives CDR1 MNHNS, CDR2 SASEGT. The V end lost 8 bases, the J end lost 1 base, and 11 bases lay between the germline ends. This CDR3 region has 14 residues. The CDR3 reads CASLNSLNTGELFF. The CDR3 nucleotides read TGTGCCAGCTTGAACAGCCTGAACACCGGGGAGCTGTTTTTT.

This chain links TRBV27 with TRBJ2-5, with a tentative D call TRBD1 (6 bases). Germline V lookup: CDR1 MNHEY, CDR2 SMNVEV (reference sequence). The CDR3 totals 16 residues. Trimming cost V 5 bases and J 4 bases, with 20 bases left between them. The CDR3 spells CASSPRITGLGETQYF. CDR3 nucleotide sequence: TGTGCCAGCAGTCCGCGGATTACAGGGCTAGGAGAGACCCAGTACTTC.

V gene TRBV10-3 combines with J gene TRBJ1-2; D not resolved. Germline CDR1 reads ENHRY; CDR2 reads SYGVKD. The CDR3 spans 16 residues. V was pared by 6 bases and J by 3 bases, with 20 bases between. The CDR3, as DNA: TGTGCCATCAGCCCCGGTGGACCCCGAGGCCACTATGGCTACACCTTC. Encoded protein: CAISPGGPRGHYGYTF.

The chain links TRBV10-2 to TRBJ2-1, with 9 bases fitting TRBD2. The CDR3 is 15 residues long. The V gene end was trimmed by 10 bases and the J gene end by 6 bases; junction bases not matched to a gene: 13. In germline, CDR1 is WSHSY, CDR2 SAAADI. The CDR3 is CATKALAGSGNEQFF. As DNA, the CDR3 is TGCGCCACCAAGGCGCTAGCGGGATCAGGCAATGAGCAGTTCTTC.

The rearrangement joins TRBV19 to TRBJ2-5; 7 nucleotides agree with TRBD1. CDR1 is LNHDA, CDR2 SQIVND, per germline (reference sequence). There are 13 residues in the CDR3. V was pared by 5 bases and J by 4 bases, with 4 bases of the junction left unmatched. This CDR3 is CASSGNRGETQYF. In nucleotides, the CDR3 is TGTGCCAGTAGTGGTAACAGGGGAGAGACCCAGTACTTC. The variable domain in full, completed from reference TRBV19 and TRBJ2-5, reads DGGITQSPKYLFRKEGQNVTLSCEQNLNHDAMYWYRQDPGQGLRLIYYSQIVNDFQKGDIAEGYSVSREKKESFPLTVTSAQKNPTAFYLCASSGNRGETQYFGPGTRLLVL.

The J gene is TRBJ2-1, the V gene TRBV30; 13 nucleotides match TRBD2. The CDR3 length is 16 residues. Germline V gene data show CDR1 as GTSNPN and CDR2 as SVGIG (reference sequence). V trimming: 0 bases; J trimming: 2 bases; junction bases outside the gene matches: 1. DNA for the CDR3: TGTGCCTGGAGTGTACTAGCGGGAGGGCCCTACAATGAGCAGTTCTTC. Translated: CAWSVLAGGPYNEQFF.

The rearrangement joins TRBV18 to TRBJ2-7; 7 bases map to TRBD2. Trimming took 6 bases from V and 3 from J; bases not matched to a gene: 8. CDR1 and CDR2 (germline): KGHSH, LQKENI. This CDR3 is built from 14 residues. The DNA for the CDR3 is TGTGCCAGCTCCCCTGCGGGAGTTGGCTACGAGCAGTACTTC. Translating it yields CASSPAGVGYEQYF.

CDR3: CASSLDHPEKFF. The CDR3 bases are TGTGCCAGCAGCCTTGACCACCCCGAGAAGTTCTTC. The chain is built from TRBV7-2 and TRBJ2-1, with D uncertain. CDR3 length equals 12 residues. Between the trimmed V and J ends, which lost 5 bases and 14 bases, there was a span of 16 bases. Germline assignment: CDR1 SGHTA and CDR2 FQGNSA.

The chain joins TRBV7-2 to TRBJ1-2; D not certain. The V and J ends lost 1 base and 2 bases respectively, with 5 bases between them. The CDR3 is 13 residues long. Germline CDR1 and CDR2: SGHTA and FQGNSA. This chain's CDR3 is CASSLVRNYGYTF. CDR3 nucleotide sequence: TGTGCCAGCAGCTTAGTGCGGAACTATGGCTACACCTTC.

This chain joins TRBV6-1 and TRBJ1-4; D remains ambiguous. Germline lookup yields CDR1 MNHNS and CDR2 SASEGT. The CDR3 totals 15 residues. The ends were cut back, 2 bases at V and 3 bases at J, with 10 bases in the middle. The chain's CDR3 is CASSERAAPNEKLFF. As DNA, the CDR3 is TGTGCCAGCAGTGAAAGGGCAGCTCCTAATGAAAAACTGTTTTTT.

This clone is a singleton in its sample. This sequence joins TRBV5-1 and TRBJ2-7; D is unclear. CDR3 length equals 11 residues. V lost 0 bases and J lost 7, with 5 bases in between. From germline, CDR1 is SGHRS and CDR2 YFSETQ. CDR3 loop: CASSLGPEQYF. CDR3 DNA: TGCGCCAGCAGCTTGGGACCGGAGCAGTACTTC.

The J gene is TRBJ1-3, the V gene TRBV9; D uncertain. Looked up from germline, CDR1 is SGDLS and CDR2 is YYNGEE. V gave up 5 bases and J gave up 4 bases, with 7 bases separating them. The CDR3 covers 12 residues. CDR3 DNA sequence: TGTGCCAGCAGTACCGCGGGAAACACCATATATTTT. Protein sequence: CASSTAGNTIYF. The entire variable domain, with the rest obtained from reference TRBV9 and TRBJ1-3, is as follows: DSGVTQTPKHLITATGQRVTLRCSPRSGDLSVYWYQQSLDQGLQFLIQYYNGEERAKGNILERFSAQQFPDLHSELNLSSLELGDSALYFCASSTAGNTIYFGEGSWLTVV.

The chain combines TRBV19 with TRBJ2-3; 11 bases align to TRBD2. Germline V gene lookup returns CDR1 LNHDA and CDR2 SQIVND (reference sequence). Trimming cost V 5 bases and J 8 bases; bases outside gene matches: 12. The CDR3 sequence is 16 residues long. The CDR3 reads CASSLQTSGIQRTQYF. CDR3 nucleotides: TGTGCCAGTAGTCTCCAGACTAGCGGGATTCAGCGTACGCAGTATTTT.

The chain employs TRBV7-9 and TRBJ1-2; no firm D call. The CDR3 runs to 15 residues. The V and J ends lost 5 bases and 1 base respectively, with 14 bases between them. Germline-derived CDR1 and CDR2 are SEHNR and FQNEAQ (reference sequence). The CDR3 DNA follows: TGTGCCAGCAGCCCAAATTCGCATCTTAACTATGGCTACACCTTC. Encoded protein: CASSPNSHLNYGYTF.

This rearrangement joins TRBV15 to TRBJ2-2; D is possibly TRBD2 (5 bases). Trimming removed 5 bases from V and 6 bases from J, with 19 bases in between. The V gene's germline CDR1 is LNHNV and CDR2 YYDKDF (reference sequence). The CDR3 covers 16 residues. The CDR3 nucleotides are TGTGCCACCAGCGGTCCCCGGGAACCTCGGTCCGGGGAGCTGTTTTTT. Encoded protein: CATSGPREPRSGELFF.

V usage is TRBV4-2 and J usage is TRBJ2-5; D is perhaps TRBD2 (5 bases). Germline V lookup: CDR1 LGHNA, CDR2 YNFKEQ. The CDR3 covers 15 residues. Deletions cut 1 base from V and 1 base from J, with 10 bases between. In DNA, the CDR3 is TGTGCCAGCAGCCAAGTGCAAGCGGCCCAAGAGACCCAGTACTTC. Its translation: CASSQVQAAQETQYF.

The V and J genes are TRBV19 and TRBJ2-2; no definite D call. Deletions cut 6 bases from V and 1 base from J, with 18 bases between. Germline values: CDR1 LNHDA, CDR2 SQIVND (reference sequence). The CDR3 sequence is 17 residues long. The CDR3 region has the DNA TGTGCCAGTAGGATAACAGTTGGGCGGAAGAACACCGGGGAGCTGTTTTTT. This codes for CASRITVGRKNTGELFF.